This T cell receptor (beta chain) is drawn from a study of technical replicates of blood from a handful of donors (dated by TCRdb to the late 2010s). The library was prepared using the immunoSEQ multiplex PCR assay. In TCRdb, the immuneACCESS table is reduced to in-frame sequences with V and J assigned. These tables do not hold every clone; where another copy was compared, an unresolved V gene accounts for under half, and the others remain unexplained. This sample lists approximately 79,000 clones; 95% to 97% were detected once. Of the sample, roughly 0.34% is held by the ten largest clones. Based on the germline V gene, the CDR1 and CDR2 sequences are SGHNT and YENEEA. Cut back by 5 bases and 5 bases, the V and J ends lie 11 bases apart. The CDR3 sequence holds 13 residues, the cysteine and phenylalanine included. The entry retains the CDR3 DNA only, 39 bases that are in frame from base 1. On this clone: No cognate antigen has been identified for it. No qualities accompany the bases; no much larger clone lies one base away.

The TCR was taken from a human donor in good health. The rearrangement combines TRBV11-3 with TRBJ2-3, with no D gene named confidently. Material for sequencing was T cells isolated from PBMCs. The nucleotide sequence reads TGTGCCAGCAGCCCCTTCGGGTTAGATACGCAGTATTTT. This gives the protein CASSPFGLDTQYF.